The 5 T cell receptor beta chains presented below share a single source sample, sequenced in a study of blood T cell repertoires in COVID-19. Profiling relied on immunoSEQ multiplex PCR, and the TCRdb table lists in-frame clones only, not all of them. The table has approximately 96,000 clones, approximately 90% seen once. The sample consisted of peripheral blood. These receptors originate from a human donor with COVID-19, enrolled during active disease. The donor label of this sample is uncertain.

The V gene is TRBV18, the J gene TRBJ1-1, with D unclear. Germline-derived CDR1 and CDR2 are KGHSH and LQKENI. Trimming stripped 3 bases from V and 4 bases from J, with 15 bases between. The CDR3 totals 15 residues. The CDR3 sequence is CASSPFDQAGTEAFF. The CDR3 DNA sequence: TGTGCCAGCTCACCCTTCGACCAGGCGGGCACTGAAGCTTTCTTT.

This chain links TRBV7-9 with TRBJ1-6, with D perhaps matching TRBD1 (6 bases). Germline values: CDR1 SEHNR, CDR2 FQNEAQ (reference sequence). V lost 10 bases and J lost 6, with 19 bases in between. The CDR3 consists of 15 residues. CDR3 sequence: CATTTGFFGNSPLHF. CDR3 nucleotide sequence: TGTGCCACCACCACAGGGTTTTTTGGTAATTCACCCCTCCACTTT.

This chain uses TRBV10-3 with TRBJ1-1; TRBD1 aligns across 7 bases. In germline, CDR1 is ENHRY, CDR2 SYGVKD. V trimming: 8 bases; J trimming: 3 bases; junction bases outside the gene matches: 6. The CDR3 length is 13 residues. CDR3 coding DNA: TGTGCCATCCAGGGGGGTACTGACACTGAAGCTTTCTTT. Translation gives CAIQGGTDTEAFF.

This chain joins TRBV19 and TRBJ1-5; 8 nucleotides align to TRBD1. Germline V gene lookup returns CDR1 LNHDA and CDR2 SQIVND (reference sequence). The J segment lost 5 bases and the V segment lost 6 bases, leaving 9 bases of the junction unmatched. The CDR3 spans 15 residues. CDR3 bases: TGTGCCAGTAGCCCCATCTCAGGGGGCTATCAGCCCCAGCATTTT. Amino acid sequence: CASSPISGGYQPQHF.

The chain is built from TRBV5-6 and TRBJ2-2; D unclear. The CDR3 runs 14 residues. The V end lost 1 base, the J end lost 4 bases, and 8 bases lay between the germline ends. CDR1 is SGHDT, CDR2 YYEEEE, per germline. In DNA, the CDR3 is TGTGCCAGCAGCTTGCTTGTCAGCACCGGGGAGCTGTTTTTT. Translated: CASSLLVSTGELFF.